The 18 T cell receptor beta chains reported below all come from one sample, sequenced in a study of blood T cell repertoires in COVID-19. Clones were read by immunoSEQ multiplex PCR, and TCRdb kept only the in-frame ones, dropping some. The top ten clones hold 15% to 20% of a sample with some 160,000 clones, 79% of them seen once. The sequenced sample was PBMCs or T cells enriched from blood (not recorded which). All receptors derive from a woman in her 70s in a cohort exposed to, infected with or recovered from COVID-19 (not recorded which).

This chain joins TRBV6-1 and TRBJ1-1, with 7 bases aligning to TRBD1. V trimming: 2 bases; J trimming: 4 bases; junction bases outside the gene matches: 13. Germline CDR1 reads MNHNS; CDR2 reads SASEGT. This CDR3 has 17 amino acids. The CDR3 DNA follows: TGTGCCAGCAGTGAATTTGTGGGCAGACAGGGAGGCACTGAAGCTTTCTTT. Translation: CASSEFVGRQGGTEAFF.

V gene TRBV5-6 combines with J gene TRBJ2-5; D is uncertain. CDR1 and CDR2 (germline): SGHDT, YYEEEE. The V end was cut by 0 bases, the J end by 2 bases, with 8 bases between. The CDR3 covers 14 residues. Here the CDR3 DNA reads TGTGCCAGCAGCTTGGTGGCGGTGCAAGAGACCCAGTACTTC. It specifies CASSLVAVQETQYF.

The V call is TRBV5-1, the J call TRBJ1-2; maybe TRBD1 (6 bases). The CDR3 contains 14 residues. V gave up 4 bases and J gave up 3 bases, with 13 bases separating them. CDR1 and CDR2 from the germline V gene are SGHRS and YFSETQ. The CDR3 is CASSEQGGDYGYTF. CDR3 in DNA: TGCGCCAGCAGCGAACAAGGGGGAGACTATGGCTACACCTTC.

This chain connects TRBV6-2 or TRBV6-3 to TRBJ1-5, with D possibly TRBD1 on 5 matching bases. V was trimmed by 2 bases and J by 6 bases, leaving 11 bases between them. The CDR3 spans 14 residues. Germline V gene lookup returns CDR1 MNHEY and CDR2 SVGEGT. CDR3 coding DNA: TGTGCCAGCAGTTACGGGGGGTCTCCTCAGCCCCAGCATTTT. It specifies CASSYGGSPQPQHF.

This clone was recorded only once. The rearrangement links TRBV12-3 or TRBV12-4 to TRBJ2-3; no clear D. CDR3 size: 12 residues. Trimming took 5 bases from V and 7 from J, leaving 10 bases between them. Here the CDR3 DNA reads TGTGCCAGCAGTCCCCTACGGTATACGCAGTATTTT. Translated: CASSPLRYTQYF.

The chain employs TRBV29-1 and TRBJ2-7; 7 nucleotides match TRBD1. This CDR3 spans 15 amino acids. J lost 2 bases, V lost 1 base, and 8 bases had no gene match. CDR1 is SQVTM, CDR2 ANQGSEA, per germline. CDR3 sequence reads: CSVEVSRQGPYEQYF. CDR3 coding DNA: TGCAGCGTTGAAGTGAGTCGACAGGGCCCCTACGAGCAGTACTTC.

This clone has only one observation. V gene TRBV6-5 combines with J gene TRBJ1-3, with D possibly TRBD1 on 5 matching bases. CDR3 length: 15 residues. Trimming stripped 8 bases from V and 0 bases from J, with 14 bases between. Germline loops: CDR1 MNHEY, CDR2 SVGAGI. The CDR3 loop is CASVKQESSGNTIYF. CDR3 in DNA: TGTGCCAGCGTGAAACAGGAGAGCTCTGGAAACACCATATATTTT.

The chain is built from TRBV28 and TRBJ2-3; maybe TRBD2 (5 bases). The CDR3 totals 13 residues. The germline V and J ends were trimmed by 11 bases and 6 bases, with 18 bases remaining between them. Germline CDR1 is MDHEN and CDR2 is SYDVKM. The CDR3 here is CAAGGVGPDTQYF. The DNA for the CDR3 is TGTGCCGCGGGCGGAGTGGGCCCGGATACGCAGTATTTT.

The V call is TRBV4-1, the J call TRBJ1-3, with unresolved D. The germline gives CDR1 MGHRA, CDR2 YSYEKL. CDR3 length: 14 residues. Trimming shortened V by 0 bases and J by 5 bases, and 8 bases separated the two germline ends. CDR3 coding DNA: TGCGCCAGCAGCCAAGATCTAGGAAGAAACACCATATATTTT. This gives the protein CASSQDLGRNTIYF.

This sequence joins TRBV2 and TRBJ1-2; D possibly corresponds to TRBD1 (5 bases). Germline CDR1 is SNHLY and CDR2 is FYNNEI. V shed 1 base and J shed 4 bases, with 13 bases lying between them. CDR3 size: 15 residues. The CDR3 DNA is TGTGCCAGCAGTGAAGGGGGCCCCAGGAGCTATGGCTACACCTTC. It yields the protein CASSEGGPRSYGYTF.

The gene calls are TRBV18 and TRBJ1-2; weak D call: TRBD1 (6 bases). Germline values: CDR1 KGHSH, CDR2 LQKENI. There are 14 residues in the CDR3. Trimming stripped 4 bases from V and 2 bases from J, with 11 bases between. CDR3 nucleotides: TGTGCCAGCTCACAGAGGACAGACAACTATGGCTACACCTTC. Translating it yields CASSQRTDNYGYTF. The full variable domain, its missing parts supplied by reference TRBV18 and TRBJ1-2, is NAGVMQNPRHLVRRRGQEARLRCSPMKGHSHVYWYRQLPEEGLKFMVYLQKENIIDESGMPKERFSAEFPKEGPSILRIQQVVRGDSAAYFCASSQRTDNYGYTFGSGTRLTVV.

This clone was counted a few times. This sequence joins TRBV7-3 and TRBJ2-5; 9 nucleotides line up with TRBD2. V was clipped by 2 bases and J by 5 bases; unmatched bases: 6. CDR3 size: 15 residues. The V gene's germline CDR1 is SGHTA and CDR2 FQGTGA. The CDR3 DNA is TGTGCCAGCAGCTTAGAGGGGACTAGCTTTGAGACCCAGTACTTC. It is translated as CASSLEGTSFETQYF.

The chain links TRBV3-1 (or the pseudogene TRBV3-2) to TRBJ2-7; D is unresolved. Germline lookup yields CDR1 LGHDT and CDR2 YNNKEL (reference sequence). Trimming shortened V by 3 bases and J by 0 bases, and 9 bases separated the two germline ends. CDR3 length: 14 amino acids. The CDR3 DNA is TGTGCCAGCAGCCATGACGGCGGCTCCTACGAGCAGTACTTC. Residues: CASSHDGGSYEQYF.

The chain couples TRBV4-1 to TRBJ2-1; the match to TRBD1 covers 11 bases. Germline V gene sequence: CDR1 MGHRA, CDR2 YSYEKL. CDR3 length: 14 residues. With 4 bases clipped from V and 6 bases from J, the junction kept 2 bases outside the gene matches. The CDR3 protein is CASSLGTGGNEQFF. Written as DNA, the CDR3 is TGCGCCAGCAGCCTAGGGACAGGGGGCAATGAGCAGTTCTTC.

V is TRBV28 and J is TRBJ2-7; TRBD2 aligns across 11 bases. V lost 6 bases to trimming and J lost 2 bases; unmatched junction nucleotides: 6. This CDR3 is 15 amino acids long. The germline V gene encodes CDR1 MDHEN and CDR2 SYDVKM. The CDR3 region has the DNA TGTGCCAGCAGCTACCTAGCGGGAGGCCCCTACGAGCAGTACTTC. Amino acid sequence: CASSYLAGGPYEQYF.

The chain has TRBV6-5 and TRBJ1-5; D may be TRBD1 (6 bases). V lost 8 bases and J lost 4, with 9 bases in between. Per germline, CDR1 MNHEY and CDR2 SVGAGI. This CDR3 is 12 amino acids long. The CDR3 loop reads CASGTQNQPQHF. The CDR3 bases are TGTGCCAGCGGGACACAGAATCAGCCCCAGCATTTT.

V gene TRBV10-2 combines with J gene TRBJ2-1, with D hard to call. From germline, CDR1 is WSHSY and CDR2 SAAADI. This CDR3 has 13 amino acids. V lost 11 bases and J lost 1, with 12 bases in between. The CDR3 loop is CASSRESYNEQFF. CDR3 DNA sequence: TGCGCCTCCTCACGTGAGTCCTACAATGAGCAGTTCTTC.

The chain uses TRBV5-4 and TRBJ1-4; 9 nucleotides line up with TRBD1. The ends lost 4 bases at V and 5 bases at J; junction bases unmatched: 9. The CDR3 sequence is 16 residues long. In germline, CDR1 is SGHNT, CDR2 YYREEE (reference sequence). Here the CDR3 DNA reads TGTGCCAGCAGCCCGGACAGGGGAACACTCAATGAAAAACTGTTTTTT. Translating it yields CASSPDRGTLNEKLFF.